These T cell receptor beta chains were read from a single sample in a study of PD-L1 blockade in urothelial cancer. The assay was immunoSEQ multiplex PCR, and TCRdb's table has in-frame clones only and misses some. The sample carries 90,000 to 100,000 clones, roughly 89% recorded once. Sequencing was performed on PBMCs, taken around atezolizumab (anti-PD-L1) treatment. Receptors were obtained from a man in his sixties with urothelial cancer. The CDR3 runs from the conserved cysteine through the conserved F or W. Fields, in order: CDR3 protein, CDR3 DNA, J gene, clone size, V gene, D gene. D genes are given only for firm matches. Expanded clones get a size class; other rows say once, few or many, or leave the size out.

CASSDMSLAVGQETQYF	TGTGCCAGCAGTGATATGAGCCTAGCGGTGGGGCAAGAGACCCAGTACTTC	TRBJ2-5	NA	TRBV6-1	TRBD2
CASSLAGTRGTDTQYF	TGTGCCAGCAGCTTGGCCGGGACTCGCGGCACAGATACGCAGTATTTT	TRBJ2-3	NA	TRBV5-4	NA
CASSPTTGGAENYGYTF	TGTGCCAGCTCACCAACGACAGGGGGCGCGGAGAACTATGGCTACACCTTC	TRBJ1-2	once	TRBV18	TRBD1
CASSLFLSGQGASEQFF	TGTGCCAGCAGTTTATTTCTCTCGGGACAGGGGGCGAGTGAGCAGTTCTTC	TRBJ2-1	NA	TRBV28	TRBD1
CASSLALAGAFLEQYF	TGTGCCAGCAGCTTAGCGCTAGCGGGGGCCTTTCTTGAGCAGTACTTC	TRBJ2-7	NA	TRBV7-9	TRBD2
CASSLVQGRNTEAFF	TGTGCCAGCAGCTTAGTGCAGGGGCGGAACACTGAAGCTTTCTTT	TRBJ1-1	few	TRBV7-9	NA
CASSEVPSGSYEQYF	TGCGCCAGCAGCGAGGTACCTAGCGGATCCTACGAGCAGTACTTC	TRBJ2-7	NA	TRBV5-1	TRBD2
CASSLSTVVQGADAFF	TGCGCCAGCAGCTTGTCAACTGTCGTACAGGGGGCCGACGCTTTCTTT	TRBJ1-1	NA	TRBV5-1	TRBD1
CAWQGDNEKLFF	TGTGCCTGGCAGGGGGATAATGAAAAACTGTTTTTT	TRBJ1-4	few	TRBV30	TRBD1
CASSQDLPTGGETQYF	TGCGCCAGCAGCCAAGATCTACCGACAGGGGGAGAGACCCAGTACTTC	TRBJ2-5	NA	TRBV4-3	TRBD1
CASSPVPGQGADGELFF	TGTGCCAGCAGTCCAGTCCCGGGACAGGGGGCGGACGGGGAGCTGTTTTTT	TRBJ2-2	once	TRBV28	TRBD1
CASTMMWASGRVGETQYF	TGTGCCAGCACAATGATGTGGGCTAGCGGGAGGGTAGGGGAGACCCAGTACTTC	TRBJ2-5	NA	TRBV7-3	TRBD2
CASSRVGAYEQYF	TGTGCCAGTAGTAGAGTTGGTGCCTACGAGCAGTACTTC	TRBJ2-7	NA	TRBV19	NA
CASSPHTGELFF	TGTGCCAGCAGCCCTCACACCGGGGAGCTGTTTTTT	TRBJ2-2	NA	TRBV7-2	NA
CASSYYSEETQYF	TGTGCCAGCAGTTACTATTCGGAAGAGACCCAGTACTTC	TRBJ2-5	NA	TRBV6-6	NA
CASSGQPDTQYF	TGTGCCAGCAGCGGACAACCAGATACGCAGTATTTT	TRBJ2-3	NA	TRBV2	NA
CASSPGTGMTETQYF	TGTGCCAGCAGCCCCGGGACAGGGATGACAGAGACCCAGTACTTC	TRBJ2-5	NA	TRBV13	TRBD1
CASSIPQGAQPQHF	TGTGCCAGTAGTATCCCTCAGGGGGCACAGCCCCAGCATTTT	TRBJ1-5	NA	TRBV19	TRBD1
CASSSGQGDRQYF	TGCGCCAGCAGCTCGGGACAGGGTGACAGGCAGTACTTC	TRBJ2-7	NA	TRBV5-1	TRBD1
CASREEYTGELFF	TGCGCCAGCAGAGAAGAGTACACCGGGGAGCTGTTTTTT	TRBJ2-2	NA	TRBV10-1	NA
CASSKASGTGRHEQYF	TGTGCCAGCAGCAAAGCTTCCGGGACAGGGAGGCACGAGCAGTACTTC	TRBJ2-7	once	TRBV7-2	TRBD1
CASSQDREGTQYF	TGCGCCAGCAGCCAAGATCGGGAGGGTACGCAGTATTTT	TRBJ2-3	NA	TRBV4-3	TRBD2
CASSTRSTRISYNEQFF	TGTGCCAGCAGTACTAGATCGACTAGGATTTCCTACAATGAGCAGTTCTTC	TRBJ2-1	NA	TRBV28	NA
CASSVGTGGDAGELFF	TGTGCCAGCAGCGTCGGGACAGGGGGCGACGCCGGGGAGCTGTTTTTT	TRBJ2-2	NA	TRBV9	TRBD1
CATSKGRGQDYGYTF	TGTGCCACCAGCAAAGGCAGGGGGCAGGACTATGGCTACACCTTC	TRBJ1-2	NA	TRBV15	TRBD1
CASSEKTGELFF	TGTGCCAGCAGCGAGAAGACCGGGGAGCTGTTTTTT	TRBJ2-2	NA	TRBV11-3	NA
CASSLVGGGRSGNTIYF	TGCGCCAGCAGCTTGGTGGGAGGCGGGCGCTCTGGAAACACCATATATTTT	TRBJ1-3	NA	TRBV5-1	NA
CASRLDRSYEQYF	TGTGCCAGCAGATTGGACAGATCCTACGAGCAGTACTTC	TRBJ2-7	few	TRBV11-2	NA
CASSSAGGPMYYEQYF	TGTGCCAGCTCCTCGGCGGGAGGGCCGATGTACTACGAGCAGTACTTC	TRBJ2-7	NA	TRBV28	TRBD2
CASSGAGVGGELFF	TGTGCCAGCAGCGGAGCAGGGGTTGGCGGGGAGCTGTTTTTT	TRBJ2-2	once	TRBV9	NA
CASSATGANYGYTF	TGTGCCAGCAGCGCGACAGGGGCTAACTATGGCTACACCTTC	TRBJ1-2	NA	TRBV9	TRBD1
CAISDSQDLPGANVLTF	TGTGCCATCAGTGACTCGCAAGATCTACCTGGGGCCAACGTCCTGACTTTC	TRBJ2-6	NA	TRBV10-3	NA
CASSSGTAYSNQPQHF	TGTGCCAGTAGTTCCGGGACAGCTTATAGCAATCAGCCCCAGCATTTT	TRBJ1-5	NA	TRBV19	TRBD1
CASGGGSLAKNIQYF	TGTGCCAGCGGGGGGGGAAGCTTAGCCAAAAACATTCAGTACTTC	TRBJ2-4	NA	TRBV2	TRBD2
CASRGPGGRHSPLHF	TGTGCCAGCAGAGGCCCGGGGGGGAGGCATTCACCCCTCCACTTT	TRBJ1-6	NA	TRBV2	NA
CASSLQGGYGYTF	TGTGCCAGCAGTTTACAGGGTGGCTATGGCTACACCTTC	TRBJ1-2	NA	TRBV27	NA
CASSQGPAGELFF	TGCGCCAGCAGCCAAGGGCCCGCCGGGGAGCTGTTTTTT	TRBJ2-2	NA	TRBV4-3	NA
CASSLRQGALTNYGYTF	TGTGCCAGCAGCTTGCGCCAGGGGGCCCTTACCAACTATGGCTACACCTTC	TRBJ1-2	NA	TRBV5-6	TRBD1
CASSESGREVGELFF	TGCGCCAGCAGTGAGTCTGGACGGGAGGTCGGGGAGCTGTTTTTT	TRBJ2-2	few	TRBV10-1	TRBD2
CASRGAGNTIYF	TGTGCCAGCAGGGGGGCGGGAAACACCATATATTTT	TRBJ1-3	NA	TRBV9	NA
CASSSQGRAYNEQFF	TGTGCCAGCAGCTCACAGGGACGGGCATACAATGAGCAGTTCTTC	TRBJ2-1	NA	TRBV9	NA
CASSLSGGAQETQYF	TGTGCCAGCAGCTTGAGCGGGGGGGCTCAAGAGACCCAGTACTTC	TRBJ2-5	NA	TRBV7-2	TRBD2
CASFLAGAPSTDTQYF	TGTGCCAGCTTTTTAGCGGGAGCACCTAGCACAGATACGCAGTATTTT	TRBJ2-3	NA	TRBV28	TRBD2
CASSRTAAHKETQYF	TGTGCTAGCAGCAGGACTGCGGCGCATAAAGAGACCCAGTACTTC	TRBJ2-5	NA	TRBV7-7	NA
CASSQDDRSNQPQHF	TGCGCCAGCAGCCAAGATGACAGAAGCAATCAGCCCCAGCATTTT	TRBJ1-5	NA	TRBV4-1	NA
CASRYPGQAYEQYF	TGTGCCAGCAGATACCCGGGACAGGCTTACGAGCAGTACTTC	TRBJ2-7	NA	TRBV28	TRBD1
CATSRVLAENEKLFF	TGTGCCACCAGCAGAGTTTTGGCGGAAAATGAAAAACTGTTTTTT	TRBJ1-4	NA	TRBV15	NA
CATSSRDISPLHF	TGTGCCACCAGCAGTCGGGACATTTCACCCCTCCACTTT	TRBJ1-6	few	TRBV15	NA
CASSVRVYTEAFF	TGTGCCAGCAGCGTCAGGGTTTACACTGAAGCTTTCTTT	TRBJ1-1	NA	TRBV9	NA
CASSLGQGTGELFF	TGTGCCAGCAGCTTGGGACAGGGGACCGGGGAGCTGTTTTTT	TRBJ2-2	NA	TRBV5-8	TRBD1
CASSLGGGMSSYEQYF	TGTGCCAGCAGCTTGGGGGGGGGAATGAGCTCCTACGAGCAGTACTTC	TRBJ2-7	NA	TRBV5-4	TRBD2